These T cell receptor beta chains were read from a single sample in a study of blood T cell repertoires in COVID-19. Sequencing was performed with immunoSEQ multiplex PCR; in TCRdb, only in-frame clones are kept and a portion is missing. Seen here are roughly 300,000 clones, approximately 90% observed once, and the top ten hold around 4%. The source material was PBMCs or T cells enriched from blood (not recorded which). The source of these receptors is a man in his thirties or forties who had recovered from COVID-19. Both conserved end residues are part of each CDR3. Each record gives: D gene, J gene, clone size, V gene, CDR3 protein, CDR3 DNA. A D gene is named only where the DNA matches it firmly. Expanded clones are given a class, and other clones once, few, many or no size at all.

NA	TRBJ1-1	few	TRBV2	CASINSGGAFF	TGTGCCAGCATAAACTCCGGAGGAGCTTTCTTT
TRBD2	TRBJ2-1	NA	TRBV4-1	CASSQPLAGGGRKQFF	TGCGCCAGCAGCCAACCCCTAGCGGGAGGGGGACGAAAGCAGTTCTTC
NA	TRBJ1-1	NA	TRBV30	CAWSVTTGMVNAEAFF	TGTGCCTGGAGTGTCACGACAGGAATGGTGAACGCTGAAGCTTTCTTT
TRBD2	TRBJ2-7	NA	TRBV11-3	CASSLGRLAGVSYEQYF	TGTGCCAGCAGCTTAGGGAGGCTAGCGGGGGTCTCCTACGAGCAGTACTTC
NA	TRBJ2-3	NA	TRBV6-5	CASSRLAGTRDTQYF	TGTGCCAGCAGTCGGTTGGCAGGGACTCGAGATACGCAGTATTTT
TRBD1	TRBJ1-2	NA	TRBV27	CASSPTGDRGYSYGYTF	TGTGCCAGCAGCCCTACAGGGGACAGGGGATACTCGTATGGCTACACCTTC
NA	TRBJ2-1	NA	TRBV10-3	CAISEVGSARSYNEQFF	TGTGCCATCAGTGAGGTTGGTAGCGCACGCTCCTACAATGAGCAGTTCTTC
TRBD1	TRBJ1-2	NA	TRBV19	CASSDRGQLEGYTF	TGTGCCAGTAGTGACAGGGGGCAGTTGGAGGGCTACACCTTC
TRBD2	TRBJ2-3	NA	TRBV7-9	CASSRQLAGGSTDTQYF	TGTGCCAGCAGCCGCCAACTAGCGGGGGGGAGCACAGATACGCAGTATTTT
NA	TRBJ2-2	NA	TRBV7-6	CASSFSTGELFF	TGTGCCAGCAGCTTCAGTACCGGGGAGCTGTTTTTT
NA	TRBJ2-7	NA	TRBV12-3/TRBV12-4	CASSFRGDEQYF	TGTGCCAGCAGTTTCAGGGGTGACGAGCAGTACTTC